These 31 T cell receptor beta chains share one sample of origin, sequenced in a study of CD8+ T cells in alopecia areata. As the sequencing template, cDNA was produced by extracting RNA and reverse transcribing it. Measured with immunoSEQ multiplex PCR; TCRdb has only the in-frame clones, and not every one. The data contain roughly 110,000 clones, 50% to 75% of them singletons. Treatment in this sample: oral pan-JAK inhibitor, 5-10 mg twice daily. This sample comprised CD8+ T cells sorted from blood, obtained at week 24, from a patient treated with tofacitinib. The receptors come from a human donor with alopecia areata.

This chain joins TRBV4-1 and TRBJ2-7; D ambiguous. Per the germline V gene, CDR1 is MGHRA and CDR2 is YSYEKL. V lost 3 bases, J lost 1 base, and 4 bases lay in between. The CDR3 has 12 amino acids. The CDR3 region is CASSQGSYEQYF. CDR3 DNA: TGCGCCAGCAGCCAGGGGTCCTACGAGCAGTACTTC.

The count of this clone is one. This chain uses TRBV7-8 with TRBJ1-1; D is uncertain. V was cut by 5 bases and J by 4 bases, with 17 bases left in between. CDR3 length: 15 residues. The germline V gene encodes CDR1 SGHVS and CDR2 FQNEAQ. The CDR3 reads CASSPPFEVGTEAFF. The CDR3 bases are TGTGCCAGCAGCCCCCCTTTCGAGGTGGGCACTGAAGCTTTCTTT.

V gene TRBV9 combines with J gene TRBJ2-1; the D gene could be TRBD1 or TRBD2 (5 bases each). V dropped 7 bases and J dropped 3 bases, with 8 bases sitting between them. In germline, CDR1 is SGDLS, CDR2 YYNGEE. The CDR3 extends over 12 amino acids. CDR3 in DNA: TGTGCCAGCGGGGGTTACTACAATGAGCAGTTCTTC. Translating gives CASGGYYNEQFF.

This clone showed up just a few times. The chain combines TRBV5-6 with TRBJ2-7; D is uncertain. Germline V gives CDR1 SGHDT, CDR2 YYEEEE. The CDR3 is 16 residues long. Trimming removed 0 bases from V and 2 bases from J, with 15 bases in between. The DNA for the CDR3 is TGTGCCAGCAGCTTGGCCTTCGCAGGACCCGCCTACGAGCAGTACTTC. As protein: CASSLAFAGPAYEQYF.

This chain joins TRBV27 and TRBJ1-5, with no clear D. The CDR3 totals 13 residues. Germline CDR1 is MNHEY and CDR2 is SMNVEV (reference sequence). The V end lost 2 bases, the J end lost 7 bases, and 9 bases lay between the germline ends. CDR3 DNA sequence: TGTGCCAGCAGTTTAAATGGTATACAGCCCCAGCATTTT. Translated, it gives CASSLNGIQPQHF.

The chain links TRBV11-3 to TRBJ1-4; D uncertain. V was shortened by 1 base and J by 8 bases, with 14 bases between the two germline ends. CDR3 length: 15 residues. CDR1 is SGHNT and CDR2 is YENEEA in the germline V gene. The CDR3 reads CASSLVPGLGEKLFF. Written as DNA, the CDR3 is TGTGCCAGCAGCTTAGTGCCGGGGTTAGGGGAAAAACTGTTTTTT.

This CDR3 is CASSAGTGTTYEQYF. In DNA, the CDR3 is TGCGCCAGCAGCGCCGGGACAGGGACTACCTACGAGCAGTACTTC. The V call is TRBV4-3, the J call TRBJ2-7; 9 bases match TRBD1. The CDR3 sequence is 15 residues long. J lost 2 bases, V lost 5 bases, and 7 bases had no gene match. Germline V gives CDR1 LGHNA, CDR2 YSLEER.

The chain is built from TRBV9 and TRBJ2-7, with 12 bases identical to TRBD2. Germline CDR1 is SGDLS and CDR2 is YYNGEE. The CDR3 has 16 amino acids. Trimming cost V 4 bases and J 5 bases; bases outside gene matches: 10. CDR3 sequence: CASSPWTSGALNEQYF. The DNA of the CDR3 is TGTGCCAGCAGCCCATGGACTAGCGGGGCTTTAAACGAGCAGTACTTC.

The V and J genes are TRBV4-2 and TRBJ2-1; D is possibly TRBD2 (6 bases). Germline assignment: CDR1 LGHNA and CDR2 YNFKEQ. The CDR3 totals 15 residues. Trimming left V 1 base short and J 5 bases short, with 12 bases between. CDR3 protein: CASSQGLGLHNEQFF. The CDR3 DNA reads as TGTGCCAGCAGCCAAGGCTTGGGACTCCACAATGAGCAGTTCTTC.

This sequence joins TRBV2 and TRBJ2-5; a possible D gene is TRBD1 (5 bases). Trimming took off 0 bases at V and 2 bases at J, with 13 bases between the two ends. The CDR3 consists of 16 residues. Germline V gene sequence: CDR1 SNHLY, CDR2 FYNNEI. The CDR3 protein is CASSEALDSKQETQYF. The CDR3 nucleotides read TGTGCCAGCAGTGAAGCGTTAGACAGCAAACAAGAGACCCAGTACTTC.

The chain joins TRBV7-2 to TRBJ2-4, with D possibly being TRBD1 (5 bases). Germline values: CDR1 SGHTA, CDR2 FQGNSA. The CDR3 runs 16 residues. The V end lost 7 bases, the J end lost 1 base, and 17 bases lay between the germline ends. The CDR3 is CASNDLGEGAKNIQYF. The CDR3 nucleotides read TGTGCCAGCAATGATCTAGGGGAAGGGGCCAAAAACATTCAGTACTTC.

The rearrangement joins TRBV9 to TRBJ2-1, with unresolved D. The V end was cut by 4 bases, the J end by 6 bases, with 11 bases between. CDR3 length equals 13 residues. Germline CDR1 and CDR2: SGDLS and YYNGEE. The CDR3 protein is CASSPPYFNEQFF. CDR3 sequence (DNA): TGTGCCAGCAGCCCCCCCTATTTCAATGAGCAGTTCTTC.

The chain employs TRBV2 and TRBJ1-2, with D possibly matching TRBD1 (6 bases). Germline CDR1 reads SNHLY; CDR2 reads FYNNEI. The length of the CDR3 is 14 residues. V gave up 3 bases and J gave up 2 bases, with 10 bases separating them. The chain's CDR3 is CASSEGTLNYGYTF. The CDR3 nucleotides are TGTGCCAGCAGTGAGGGGACACTAAACTATGGCTACACCTTC.

This chain joins TRBV9 and TRBJ2-1, with D unresolved. The germline V gene encodes CDR1 SGDLS and CDR2 YYNGEE. This CDR3 has 13 residues. V was shortened by 0 bases and J by 8 bases, with 9 bases between the two germline ends. The chain's CDR3 is CASSVEVGDEQFF. CDR3 in DNA: TGTGCCAGCAGCGTAGAGGTTGGGGATGAGCAGTTCTTC.

About this clone: The sample carries other DNA sequences with the same CDR3. The chain has TRBV30 and TRBJ1-1, with 7 bases that match TRBD1. The ends lost 5 bases at V and 3 bases at J; junction bases unmatched: 6. The CDR3 runs 13 residues. Germline lookup yields CDR1 GTSNPN and CDR2 SVGIG (reference sequence). CDR3 nucleotide sequence: TGTGCCTGGGGAACAGGGGTCGACACTGAAGCTTTCTTT. Its translation is CAWGTGVDTEAFF.

This clone was seen only a few times. The V and J genes are TRBV13 and TRBJ1-1; D is uncertain. The length of the CDR3 is 13 residues. Per the germline V gene, CDR1 is PRHDT and CDR2 is FYEKMQ (reference sequence). V shed 2 bases and J shed 3 bases, with 7 bases lying between them. The CDR3 reads CASSLNPDTEAFF. The CDR3, as DNA: TGTGCCAGCAGCTTAAATCCCGACACTGAAGCTTTCTTT.

This clone was seen once. This sequence joins TRBV5-4 and TRBJ1-1; D ambiguous. The V gene's germline CDR1 is SGHNT and CDR2 YYREEE (reference sequence). V shed 4 bases and J shed 7 bases, with 23 bases lying between them. The CDR3 is made up of 16 amino acids. This CDR3 is CASSQAGDPLPDEAFF. CDR3 nucleotide sequence: TGTGCCAGCAGCCAAGCTGGGGATCCATTGCCCGATGAAGCTTTCTTT.

CDR3 in amino acids: CASSQLGGPAREQYF. The CDR3 nucleotides are TGCGCCAGCAGCCAACTGGGGGGGCCGGCTCGCGAGCAGTACTTC. J is TRBJ2-7 and V is TRBV4-1, with a weak D call TRBD2 (7 bases). CDR3 length: 15 amino acids. Trimming took off 2 bases at V and 6 bases at J, with 17 bases between the two ends. The germline V gene encodes CDR1 MGHRA and CDR2 YSYEKL.

The CDR3 region is CASSELGDGYTF. As DNA, the CDR3 is TGTGCCAGCAGTGAATTAGGGGATGGCTACACCTTC. The chain couples TRBV2 to TRBJ1-2; D possibly corresponds to TRBD1 (5 bases). V was trimmed by 2 bases and J by 6 bases, leaving 7 bases between them. The CDR3 sequence is 12 residues long. Germline lookup yields CDR1 SNHLY and CDR2 FYNNEI.

This chain uses TRBV5-6 with TRBJ1-1, with D unresolved. CDR1 and CDR2 from the germline V gene are SGHDT and YYEEEE. The CDR3 length is 15 residues. V gave up 3 bases and J gave up 0 bases, with 12 bases separating them. Here the CDR3 reads CASSSMRGMNTEAFF. CDR3 DNA sequence: TGTGCCAGCAGCTCAATGCGGGGAATGAACACTGAAGCTTTCTTT.

The rearrangement joins TRBV30 to TRBJ1-1, with D perhaps matching TRBD1 (5 bases). CDR1 is GTSNPN and CDR2 is SVGIG in the germline V gene (reference sequence). The CDR3 runs to 12 residues. V was cut by 2 bases and J by 5 bases, with 9 bases left in between. The CDR3 nucleotides are TGTGCCTGGAGTCAGGGTTGGACTGAAGCTTTCTTT. Its translation is CAWSQGWTEAFF.

The V and J genes are TRBV30 and TRBJ2-1; D gene ambiguous. Germline V gene data show CDR1 as GTSNPN and CDR2 as SVGIG (reference sequence). V dropped 4 bases and J dropped 8 bases, with 9 bases sitting between them. This CDR3 comprises 11 residues. The CDR3 nucleotides are TGTGCCTGGAACTACTGGGATGAGCAGTTCTTC. Translation gives CAWNYWDEQFF. The full variable domain, completed using reference TRBV30 and TRBJ2-1, is SQTIHQWPATLVQPVGSPLSLECTVEGTSNPNLYWYRQAAGRGLQLLFYSVGIGQISSEVPQNLSASRPQDRQFILSSKKLLLSDSGFYLCAWNYWDEQFFGPGTRLTVL.

The J gene is TRBJ2-3, the V gene TRBV5-1, with D possibly being TRBD2 (6 bases). The CDR3 consists of 15 residues. CDR1 is SGHRS, CDR2 YFSETQ, per germline. Trimming took off 0 bases at V and 0 bases at J, with 8 bases between the two ends. CDR3 amino acids: CASSLALASTDTQYF. CDR3 DNA: TGCGCCAGCAGCTTGGCCCTAGCGAGCACAGATACGCAGTATTTT.

V usage is TRBV10-3 and J usage is TRBJ2-7; a possible D gene is TRBD2 (5 bases). Germline V gene sequence: CDR1 ENHRY, CDR2 SYGVKD. This CDR3 contains 14 residues. V lost 6 bases to trimming and J lost 2 bases, with 14 bases between them. In nucleotides, the CDR3 is TGTGCCATCAGCCCCACCGGGGAGACCTACGAGCAGTACTTC. Encoded protein: CAISPTGETYEQYF.

The rearrangement joins TRBV11-2 to TRBJ2-5; TRBD1 agrees at 9 bases. With V trimmed by 0 bases and J by 4 bases, 3 bases remained unmatched. The CDR3 length is 15 residues. The V gene's germline CDR1 is SGHAT and CDR2 FQNNGV. CDR3 bases: TGTGCCAGCAGCTTAGATGGACAGGGGAGAGAGACCCAGTACTTC. Its translation: CASSLDGQGRETQYF.

This sequence joins TRBV19 and TRBJ2-3, with TRBD1 matching 7 bases. The V segment lost 5 bases and the J segment 1 base; nucleotides outside the gene matches: 6. This CDR3 has 15 amino acids. CDR1 and CDR2 from the germline V gene are LNHDA and SQIVND (reference sequence). CDR3 residues: CASSADREGTDTQYF. The CDR3 coding sequence is TGTGCCAGTAGTGCCGACAGGGAAGGCACAGATACGCAGTATTTT.

This chain joins TRBV6-5 and TRBJ1-4; 9 nucleotides line up with TRBD1. With 8 bases clipped from V and 7 bases from J, the junction kept 8 bases outside the gene matches. From germline, CDR1 is MNHEY and CDR2 SVGAGI. CDR3 length equals 14 residues. The CDR3 nucleotides are TGTGCCAGCGCAAGGGGACAGGGCGGTGAAAAACTGTTTTTT. Protein product: CASARGQGGEKLFF.

The rearrangement joins TRBV7-9 to TRBJ1-2; 9 nucleotides align to TRBD1. The CDR3 contains 14 residues. V lost 5 bases and J lost 5; bases outside the gene matches: 6. The germline gives CDR1 SEHNR, CDR2 FQNEAQ (reference sequence). The CDR3 region is CASSAPGQGYGYTF. Written as DNA, the CDR3 is TGTGCCAGCAGCGCTCCGGGACAGGGTTATGGCTACACCTTC.

The rearrangement uses TRBV29-1 and TRBJ2-5; 9 bases are shared with TRBD2. The germline V gene has CDR1 SQVTM and CDR2 ANQGSEA. The V segment lost 7 bases and the J segment 5 bases; nucleotides outside the gene matches: 23. CDR3 length: 18 amino acids. Here the CDR3 DNA reads TGCAGCGCCCAACCGGCGGGGACTAGCTGGTCCGTAGGGGAGACCCAGTACTTC. Translation gives CSAQPAGTSWSVGETQYF. The variable domain in full, with the rest retrieved from reference TRBV29-1 and TRBJ2-5, is SAVISQKPSRDICQRGTSLTIQCQVDSQVTMMFWYRQQPGQSLTLIATANQGSEATYESGFVIDKFPISRPNLTFSTLTVSNMSPEDSSIYLCSAQPAGTSWSVGETQYFGPGTRLLVL.

The CDR3 is CASKPLYSLGVDTQYF. DNA of the CDR3: TGTGCCAGCAAACCCCTCTACAGCCTCGGGGTAGATACGCAGTATTTT. The rearrangement links TRBV2 to TRBJ2-3; a possible D gene is TRBD2 (5 bases). The CDR3 covers 16 residues. Trimming removed 7 bases at V and 5 bases at J, with 22 bases between. Looked up from germline, CDR1 is SNHLY and CDR2 is FYNNEI.

V gene TRBV9 combines with J gene TRBJ1-2; 9 bases match TRBD1. Germline CDR1 reads SGDLS; CDR2 reads YYNGEE. J lost 3 bases, V lost 3 bases, and 9 bases had no gene match. CDR3 size: 16 residues. CDR3 coding DNA: TGTGCCAGCAGCGGGTGGCCGGGACAGGGCGACTATGGCTACACCTTC. It is translated as CASSGWPGQGDYGYTF.